The source of this T cell receptor (beta chain) is a study of T-cell memory formation after mild COVID-19. Across the whole study: The two donors had largely donor-specific TCR clusters.

Each CDR3 protein gets one entry after TCRdb re-called the 5' RACE reads with MiXCR. Counted here are hundreds of thousands of distinct CDR3 sequences, approximately 18% occurring once; the ten biggest clones make up 20% to 25%. Study-wide results and limits: A subset of responding clones appeared in pre-infection memory, suggesting cross-reactive memory joined. The main location of contracting CD4+ clones was CM and EM, and that of contracting CD8+ clones was EMRA.

This clonotype appeared a single time. What it binds is not known. The junction departs from the called germline gene at one end, perhaps through a read error. The sequencing sample was made of PBMCs or a T cell subset sorted from them (not recorded which). The sequence was collected from a man younger than 35 who had mild COVID-19 (a few samples of this study predate the infection). Cell type and time point are not known.

The CDR3: CSDREGPNYGYTF. As DNA, the CDR3 is TGCAGTGATAGAGAGGGGCCTAACTATGGCTACACCTTC. V gene TRBV20-1 combines with J gene TRBJ1-2; TRBD1 is a possible D gene (5 bases). Germline CDR1 is DFQATT and CDR2 is SNEGSKA (reference sequence). This CDR3 has 13 residues.